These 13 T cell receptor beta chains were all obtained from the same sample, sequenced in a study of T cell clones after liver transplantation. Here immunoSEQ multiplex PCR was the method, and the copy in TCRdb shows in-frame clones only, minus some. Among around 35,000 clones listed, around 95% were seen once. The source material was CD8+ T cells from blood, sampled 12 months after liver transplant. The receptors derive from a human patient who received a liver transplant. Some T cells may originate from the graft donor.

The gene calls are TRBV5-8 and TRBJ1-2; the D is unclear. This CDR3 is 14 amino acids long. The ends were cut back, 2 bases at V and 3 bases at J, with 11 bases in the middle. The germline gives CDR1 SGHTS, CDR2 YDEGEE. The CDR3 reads CASSFRNPDYGYTF. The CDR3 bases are TGTGCCAGCAGCTTTCGGAACCCGGACTATGGCTACACCTTC.

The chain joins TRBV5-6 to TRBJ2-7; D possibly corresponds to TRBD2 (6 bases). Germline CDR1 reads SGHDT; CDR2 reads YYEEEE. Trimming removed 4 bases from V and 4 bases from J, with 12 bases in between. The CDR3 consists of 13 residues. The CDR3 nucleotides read TGTGCCAGCAGCCCCGCGGAGGGTTACGAGCAGTACTTC. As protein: CASSPAEGYEQYF.

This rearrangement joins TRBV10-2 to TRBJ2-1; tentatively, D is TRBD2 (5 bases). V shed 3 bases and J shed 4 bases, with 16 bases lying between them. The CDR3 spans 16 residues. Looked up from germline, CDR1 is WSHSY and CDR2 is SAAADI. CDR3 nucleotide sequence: TGCGCCAGCAGTGAAGGGTTCGAGGGCCAGTACAATGAGCAGTTCTTC. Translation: CASSEGFEGQYNEQFF.

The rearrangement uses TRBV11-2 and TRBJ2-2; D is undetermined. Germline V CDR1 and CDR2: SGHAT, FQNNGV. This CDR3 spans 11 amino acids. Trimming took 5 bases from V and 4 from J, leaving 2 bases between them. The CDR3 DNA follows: TGTGCCAGCAGCCTCACCGGGGAGCTGTTTTTT. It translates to CASSLTGELFF.

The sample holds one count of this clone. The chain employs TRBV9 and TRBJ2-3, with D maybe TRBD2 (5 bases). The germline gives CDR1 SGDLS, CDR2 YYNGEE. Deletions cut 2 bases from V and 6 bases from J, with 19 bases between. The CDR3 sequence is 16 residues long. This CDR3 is CASSVAGNIGWDTQYF. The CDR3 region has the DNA TGTGCCAGCAGCGTTGCCGGGAACATAGGGTGGGATACGCAGTATTTT.

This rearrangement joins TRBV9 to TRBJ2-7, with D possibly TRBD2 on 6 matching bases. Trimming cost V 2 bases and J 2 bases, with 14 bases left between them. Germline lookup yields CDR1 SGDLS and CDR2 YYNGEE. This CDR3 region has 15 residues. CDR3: CASSVRDSGPYEQYF. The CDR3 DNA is TGTGCCAGCAGCGTTCGTGATAGCGGACCCTACGAGCAGTACTTC.

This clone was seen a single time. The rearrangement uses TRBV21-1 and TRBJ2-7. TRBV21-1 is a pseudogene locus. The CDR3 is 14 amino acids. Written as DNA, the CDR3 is TGTGCCAGCATCCCAAGGTGGAATTTCTACGAGCAGTACTTC. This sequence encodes CASIPRWNFYEQYF.

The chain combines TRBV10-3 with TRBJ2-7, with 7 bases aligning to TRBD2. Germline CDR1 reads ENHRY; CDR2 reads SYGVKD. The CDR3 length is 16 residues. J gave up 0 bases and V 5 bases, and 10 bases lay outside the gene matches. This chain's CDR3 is CAISLRGEGASYEQYF. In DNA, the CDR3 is TGTGCCATCAGTTTACGGGGGGAAGGGGCCTCCTACGAGCAGTACTTC.

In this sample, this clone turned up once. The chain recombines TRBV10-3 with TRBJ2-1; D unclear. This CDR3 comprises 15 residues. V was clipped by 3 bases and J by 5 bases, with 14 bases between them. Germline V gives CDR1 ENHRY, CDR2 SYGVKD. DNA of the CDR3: TGTGCCATCAGTGATGAGTTGTCTATAAACAATGAGCAGTTCTTC. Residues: CAISDELSINNEQFF.

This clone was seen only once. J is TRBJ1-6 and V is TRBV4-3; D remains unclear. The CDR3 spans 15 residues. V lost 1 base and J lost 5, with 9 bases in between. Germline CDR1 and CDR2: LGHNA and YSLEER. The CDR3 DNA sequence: TGCGCCAGCAGCCAAGCGCCGGGTAATAATTCACCCCTCCACTTT. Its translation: CASSQAPGNNSPLHF.

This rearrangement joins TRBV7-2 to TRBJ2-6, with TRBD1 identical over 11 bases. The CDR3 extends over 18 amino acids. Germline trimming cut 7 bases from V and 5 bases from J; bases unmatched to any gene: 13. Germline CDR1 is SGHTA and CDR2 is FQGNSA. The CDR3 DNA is TGTGCCAGCACCGGGGGACAGGGGGTTCCCTTTTGGGCCAACGTCCTGACTTTC. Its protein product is CASTGGQGVPFWANVLTF.

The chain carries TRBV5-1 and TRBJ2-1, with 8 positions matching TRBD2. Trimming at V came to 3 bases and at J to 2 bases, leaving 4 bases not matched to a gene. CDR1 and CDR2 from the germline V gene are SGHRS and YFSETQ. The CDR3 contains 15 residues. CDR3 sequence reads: CASSSYSGAYNEQFF. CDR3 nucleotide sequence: TGCGCCAGCAGCTCCTATAGCGGGGCCTACAATGAGCAGTTCTTC.

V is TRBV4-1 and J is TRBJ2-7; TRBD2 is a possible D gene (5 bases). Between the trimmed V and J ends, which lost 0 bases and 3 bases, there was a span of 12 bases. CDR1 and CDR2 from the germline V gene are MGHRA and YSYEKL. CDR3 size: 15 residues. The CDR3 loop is CASSQDSTRVYEQYF. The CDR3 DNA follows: TGCGCCAGCAGCCAAGATTCCACTAGGGTCTACGAGCAGTACTTC.